This T cell receptor beta chain was documented in a study of T cell responses to AZD1222 COVID-19 vaccine. There are 15 residues in the CDR3. The V gene lost 7 bases and the J gene lost 0 bases, with 12 bases spanning the gap. Germline V gene lookup returns CDR1 MNHEY and CDR2 SVGEGT. Study observations and caveats: Spike was spanned by vaccine-associated CD4 TCRs, with dominance at 160-218 and 743-854.

A word on this clone: Its matching antigen is unknown.

Here immunoSEQ multiplex PCR was the method, and the copy in TCRdb shows in-frame clones only, minus some. The sample has 150,000 to 200,000 clones; around 89% are singletons. The source is an adult who received the AZD1222 COVID-19 vaccine. Sequencing used peripheral blood, obtained 28 days after the second AZD1222 dose. J is TRBJ2-2 and V is TRBV6-2 or TRBV6-3; no reliable D call. CDR3 sequence reads: CASTPMGANTGELFF. DNA of the CDR3: TGTGCCAGCACCCCCATGGGCGCGAACACCGGGGAGCTGTTTTTT.